The present entry profiles one T cell receptor (beta chain) with its context. The target antigen is unknown. Trimming pared 4 bases from V and 0 bases from J, leaving 11 bases between. The CDR3 length is 16 residues. Germline CDR1 is SGHRS and CDR2 is YFSETQ. This record comes from a study of OX40 agonist ivuxolimab in advanced cancers. Study-wide background: The patients' treatment was ivuxolimab, an agonistic anti-OX40 (CD134) antibody. Having had anti-PD-1, anti-PD-L1 or anti-CTLA-4 therapy before was allowed, and under 50% had some. Study-wide findings and caveats: Certain nonresponders likewise exhibited a low normalized T-cell clonal expansion.

Clones were sequenced by immunoSEQ multiplex PCR, and TCRdb holds only the in-frame ones, with some missing. Of about 62,000 clones in the sample, around four fifths were seen once. V is TRBV5-1 and J is TRBJ2-6; tentative D call: TRBD1 (5 bases). This specimen consisted of CD4+ or CD8+ T cells sorted from blood, obtained in a trial of the OX40 agonist ivuxolimab. The source of this sequence is an adult with an advanced solid tumor such as melanoma, head and neck, liver or kidney cancer. CDR3 in DNA: TGCGCCAGCAGCACACAGGAGATCTCTGGGGCCAACGTCCTGACTTTC. This codes for CASSTQEISGANVLTF.